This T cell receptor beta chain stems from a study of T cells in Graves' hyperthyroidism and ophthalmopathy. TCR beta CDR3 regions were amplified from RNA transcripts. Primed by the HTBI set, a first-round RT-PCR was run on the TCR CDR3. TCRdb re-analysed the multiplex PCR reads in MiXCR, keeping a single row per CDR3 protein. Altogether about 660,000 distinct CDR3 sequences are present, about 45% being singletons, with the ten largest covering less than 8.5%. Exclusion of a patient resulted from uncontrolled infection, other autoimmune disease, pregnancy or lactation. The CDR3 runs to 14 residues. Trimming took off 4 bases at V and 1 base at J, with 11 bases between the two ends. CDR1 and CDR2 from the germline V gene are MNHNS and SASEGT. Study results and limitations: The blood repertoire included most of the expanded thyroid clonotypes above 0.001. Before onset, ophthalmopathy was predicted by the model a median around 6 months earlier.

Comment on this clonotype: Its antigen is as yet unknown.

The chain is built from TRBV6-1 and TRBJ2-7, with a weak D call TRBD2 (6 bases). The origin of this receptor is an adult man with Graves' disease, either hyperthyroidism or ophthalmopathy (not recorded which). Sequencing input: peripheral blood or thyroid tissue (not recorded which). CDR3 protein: CASSAVGGSYEQYF. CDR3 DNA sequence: TGTGCCAGCAGTGCAGTCGGGGGATCCTACGAGCAGTACTTC.